The rows below give T cell receptor beta chains drawn from one sample of a study of T cell repertoires in cytomegalovirus infection. One entry per CDR3 protein results from TCRdb running MiXCR on the reads. The table has 110,000 to 150,000 distinct CDR3 sequences, 32% seen once. Their cognate antigens are unknown. Sample: CD8+ T cells from cultured PBMCs, taken from culture after CMV antigen stimulation. The source is a human donor in good health (CMV status not recorded). Some clones in this sample may be carry-over from other donors' samples. Each CDR3 is given with its conserved first and last residue. The D gene is left open where the match is weak. Clone size is shown for a subset of rows, as once, few, many or a class of expanded clone.

CDR3 DNA	CDR3 protein	clone size	V gene	D gene	J gene
TGTGCCAGCAGTTTATATGTGGGTGCGGGCTACGAGCAGTACTTC	CASSLYVGAGYEQYF	-	TRBV27	-	TRBJ2-7
TGTGCCAGCAGCTTAGTTTCCCCAAAGAACACCGGGGAGCTGTTTTTT	CASSLVSPKNTGELFF	few	TRBV7-2	-	TRBJ2-2
TGTGCCAGCAGCCCCGGGACTAGTGGTAATGAGCAGTTCTTC	CASSPGTSGNEQFF	-	TRBV4-2	TRBD2	TRBJ2-1
TGTGCCAGCAGCCCCCCAACGGGGTTCACTGAAGCTTTCTTT	CASSPPTGFTEAFF	-	TRBV7-1	-	TRBJ1-1
TGTGCCAGCGGTTTATATCAGGGCAGCCAGCCCCAGCATTTT	CASGLYQGSQPQHF	-	TRBV27	-	TRBJ1-5
TGTGCCAGCATAGGGAGCTCCTACGAGCAGTACTTC	CASIGSSYEQYF	-	TRBV2	-	TRBJ2-7
TGTGCCAGCAGTGAAGCTGGTCCGGAGACCCAGTACTTC	CASSEAGPETQYF	-	TRBV6-1	-	TRBJ2-5
TGTGCCAGCAGCCCCCCTAGCGGGGCGTTAACCTACGAGCAGTACTTC	CASSPPSGALTYEQYF	few	TRBV7-6	TRBD2	TRBJ2-7
TGCAGTGCTTTAAACAGGGAACCCATGAACACTGAAGCTTTCTTT	CSALNREPMNTEAFF	few	TRBV20-1	-	TRBJ1-1
TGTGCCAGCAGCTTAGCGGATGGGGTCCATGAGCAGTTCTTC	CASSLADGVHEQFF	-	TRBV7-9	-	TRBJ2-1
TGTGCCAGCAGATCCGGGGGGTTCACCGGGGAGCTGTTTTTT	CASRSGGFTGELFF	-	TRBV6-8	TRBD2	TRBJ2-2
TGTGCCAGCAGCTTATACCAGGCAGACGAGCAGTACTTC	CASSLYQADEQYF	few	TRBV7-9	-	TRBJ2-7
TGTGCCAGCAGCCCGGGAAGAACTGATCAGCCCCAGCATTTT	CASSPGRTDQPQHF	many	TRBV7-2	-	TRBJ1-5
TGTGCCAGCAGTTTAGAAGGGACGGACGCCTACGAGCAGTACTTC	CASSLEGTDAYEQYF	-	TRBV12-3/TRBV12-4	-	TRBJ2-7
TGTGCCAGCAGTAATACCGACAGGGAGGGGACTGAAGCTTTCTTT	CASSNTDREGTEAFF	-	TRBV2	TRBD1	TRBJ1-1
TGTGCCAGCAGCCCGGAGCTTAACTATGGCTACACCTTC	CASSPELNYGYTF	-	TRBV7-9	-	TRBJ1-2
TGTGCCAGCAGCTTGGAGGGGTCCGGGCCGACCTACGAGCAGTACTTC	CASSLEGSGPTYEQYF	-	TRBV5-6	-	TRBJ2-7
TGTGCCTGGAGCCCGACTAGCGGGTCTAACAATGAGCAGTTCTTC	CAWSPTSGSNNEQFF	few	TRBV30	TRBD2	TRBJ2-1
TGCAGTGCTCGGCAGGCGAGCTCCTATAATTCACCCCTCCACTTT	CSARQASSYNSPLHF	-	TRBV20-1	-	TRBJ1-6
TGTGCCAGCAGTTTAGAGATTAAGGTCTACGAGCAGTACTTC	CASSLEIKVYEQYF	-	TRBV12-3/TRBV12-4	-	TRBJ2-7
TGTGCCAGCAGTTACGATATGGCTGCGGAGACCCAGTACTTC	CASSYDMAAETQYF	few	TRBV6-2/TRBV6-3	-	TRBJ2-5
TGTGCCAGCAGTCTAACCCCCGGACTAGCGGGGGGGCCAAGCACAGATACGCAGTATTTT	CASSLTPGLAGGPSTDTQYF	-	TRBV6-6	TRBD2	TRBJ2-3
TGTGCCAGCAGTTTACTCGAAGGGCGGCAAGAGACCCAGTACTTC	CASSLLEGRQETQYF	-	TRBV12-3/TRBV12-4	-	TRBJ2-5
TGTGCCAGCAGTTACTCGACAGGGTCCGAGCAGTACTTC	CASSYSTGSEQYF	few	TRBV6-5	TRBD1	TRBJ2-7
TGTGCCAGCAGTTTCCCGTCTAACTATGGCTACACCTTC	CASSFPSNYGYTF	-	TRBV12-3/TRBV12-4	-	TRBJ1-2
TGTGCCAGCAGCTTAGTTCGGACTAGCGGGGTTATCTCCTACAATGAGCAGTTCTTC	CASSLVRTSGVISYNEQFF	many	TRBV7-6	TRBD2	TRBJ2-1
TGTGCCAGCAGTGACGGGGTTGGGGCCAACGTCCTGACTTTC	CASSDGVGANVLTF	-	TRBV2	-	TRBJ2-6
TGTGCCAGCACCTCCGACGCAACTAATGAAAAACTGTTTTTT	CASTSDATNEKLFF	few	TRBV12-3/TRBV12-4	-	TRBJ1-4
TGTGCCAGCAGCTTATACGGTATGAACACTGAAGCTTTCTTT	CASSLYGMNTEAFF	many	TRBV7-8	-	TRBJ1-1
TGTGCCACCAGCAGCTTGAGGTACAATGAGCAGTTCTTC	CATSSLRYNEQFF	-	TRBV15	-	TRBJ2-1
TGCGCCAGCAGCTTGGAGGCGGGCCTTAGCTCCTACAATGAGCAGTTCTTC	CASSLEAGLSSYNEQFF	-	TRBV5-1	-	TRBJ2-1
TGTGCCAGCTCCAACTTATATGGCTACACCTTC	CASSNLYGYTF	-	TRBV12-3/TRBV12-4	-	TRBJ1-2
TGTGCCAGCAGTTCGGCTAGCCGTGAGAATGAGCAGTTCTTC	CASSSASRENEQFF	few	TRBV12-3/TRBV12-4	-	TRBJ2-1
TGCGCCAGCAGCCAAGTACAGGGGGCGTCCTACGAGCAGTACTTC	CASSQVQGASYEQYF	-	TRBV4-1	TRBD1	TRBJ2-7
TGTGCCATTAACGTTACCGGGACGGGACCCTACGAGCAGTACTTC	CAINVTGTGPYEQYF	-	TRBV27	-	TRBJ2-7
TGTGCCAGCAGGGGGCCCAGCGCTTCAGTCCTTAGCTCCTACGAGCAGTACTTC	CASRGPSASVLSSYEQYF	-	TRBV6-6	-	TRBJ2-7
TGTGCCAGCAGTTATACCACGAACACTGAAGCTTTCTTT	CASSYTTNTEAFF	many	TRBV28	-	TRBJ1-1
TGTGCCAGCAGTTACCCAGAGGATGGACACGCCGAAGCTTTCTTT	CASSYPEDGHAEAFF	many	TRBV6-6	-	TRBJ1-1
TGTGCCAGCAGCTTAGAACTAGCGAGGCTGGAGACCCAGTACTTC	CASSLELARLETQYF	-	TRBV7-6	TRBD2	TRBJ2-5
TGTGCCAGCAGCCTTGACACCTACGAGCAGTACTTC	CASSLDTYEQYF	few	TRBV11-2	-	TRBJ2-7
TGTGCCCCGGGCCGGGAGGGAAACACCATATATTTT	CAPGREGNTIYF	few	TRBV12-5	-	TRBJ1-3